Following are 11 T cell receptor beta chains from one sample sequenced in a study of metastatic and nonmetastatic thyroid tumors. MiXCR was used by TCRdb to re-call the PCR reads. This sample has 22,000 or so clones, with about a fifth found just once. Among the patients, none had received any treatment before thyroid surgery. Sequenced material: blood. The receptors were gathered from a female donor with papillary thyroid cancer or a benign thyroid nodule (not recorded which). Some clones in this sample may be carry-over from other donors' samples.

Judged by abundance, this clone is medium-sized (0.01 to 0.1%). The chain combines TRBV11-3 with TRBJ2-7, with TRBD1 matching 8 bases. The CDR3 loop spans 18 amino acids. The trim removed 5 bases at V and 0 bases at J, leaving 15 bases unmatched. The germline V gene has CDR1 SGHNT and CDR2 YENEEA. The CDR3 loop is CASSLRPLGTGSSYEQYF. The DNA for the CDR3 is TGTGCCAGCAGCCTTAGGCCCCTCGGGACAGGCAGCTCCTACGAGCAGTACTTC.

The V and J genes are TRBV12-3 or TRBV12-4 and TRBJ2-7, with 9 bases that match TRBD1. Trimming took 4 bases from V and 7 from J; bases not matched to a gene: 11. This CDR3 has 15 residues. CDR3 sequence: CASSWTGAAGMEQYF. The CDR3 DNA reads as TGTGCCAGCAGTTGGACAGGGGCCGCAGGTATGGAGCAGTACTTC.

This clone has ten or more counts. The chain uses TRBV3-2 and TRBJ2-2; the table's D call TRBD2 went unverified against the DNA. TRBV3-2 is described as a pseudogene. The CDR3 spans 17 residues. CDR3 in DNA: TGTGCCAGCAGCCAGATGAGTAGCGGGGCGAACACCGGGGAGCTGTTTTTT. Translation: CASSQMSSGANTGELFF.

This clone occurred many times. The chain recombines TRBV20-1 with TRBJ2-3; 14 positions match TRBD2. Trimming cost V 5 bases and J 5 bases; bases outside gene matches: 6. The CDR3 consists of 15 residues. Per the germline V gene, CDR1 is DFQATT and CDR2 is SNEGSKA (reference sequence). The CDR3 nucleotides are TGCAGTGCTTCGACTAGCGGGGGGGCCGGAGATACGCAGTATTTT. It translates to CSASTSGGAGDTQYF.

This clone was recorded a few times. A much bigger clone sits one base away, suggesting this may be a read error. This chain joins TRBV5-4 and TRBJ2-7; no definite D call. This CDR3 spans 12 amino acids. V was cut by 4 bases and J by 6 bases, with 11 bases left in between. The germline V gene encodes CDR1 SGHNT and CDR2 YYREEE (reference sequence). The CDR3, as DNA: TGTGCCAGCAGCCATGTGCTCGTCGAGCAGTACTTC. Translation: CASSHVLVEQYF.

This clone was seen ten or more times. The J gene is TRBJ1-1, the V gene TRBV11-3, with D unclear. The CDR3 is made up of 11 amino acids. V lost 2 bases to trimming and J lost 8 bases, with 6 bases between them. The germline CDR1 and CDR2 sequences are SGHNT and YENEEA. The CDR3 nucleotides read TGTGCCAGCAGCTTATTACAGGAAGCTTTCTTT. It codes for CASSLLQEAFF.

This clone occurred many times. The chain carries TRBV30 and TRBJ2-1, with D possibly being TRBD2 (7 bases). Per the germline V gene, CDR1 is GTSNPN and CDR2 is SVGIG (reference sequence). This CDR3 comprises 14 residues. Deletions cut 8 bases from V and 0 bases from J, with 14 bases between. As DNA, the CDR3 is TGTGCCCGAAGGGGGGGGACCTCCTACAATGAGCAGTTCTTC. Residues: CARRGGTSYNEQFF. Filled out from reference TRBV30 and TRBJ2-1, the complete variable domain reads SQTIHQWPATLVQPVGSPLSLECTVEGTSNPNLYWYRQAAGRGLQLLFYSVGIGQISSEVPQNLSASRPQDRQFILSSKKLLLSDSGFYLCARRGGTSYNEQFFGPGTRLTVL.

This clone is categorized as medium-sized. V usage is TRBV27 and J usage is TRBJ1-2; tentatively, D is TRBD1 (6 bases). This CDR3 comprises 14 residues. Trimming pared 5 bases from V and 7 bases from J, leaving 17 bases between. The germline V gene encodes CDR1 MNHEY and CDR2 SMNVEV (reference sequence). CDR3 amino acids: CASSTLDSPGGYTF. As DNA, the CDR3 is TGTGCCAGCAGTACACTGGACAGTCCGGGTGGCTACACCTTC.

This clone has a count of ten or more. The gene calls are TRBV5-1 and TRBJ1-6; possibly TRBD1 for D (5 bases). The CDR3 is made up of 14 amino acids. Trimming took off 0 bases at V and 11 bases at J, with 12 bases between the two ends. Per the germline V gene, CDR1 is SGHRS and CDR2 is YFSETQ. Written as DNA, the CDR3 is TGCGCCAGCAGCTTGGAACAGGCCGAGGCACCCCTCCACTTT. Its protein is CASSLEQAEAPLHF.

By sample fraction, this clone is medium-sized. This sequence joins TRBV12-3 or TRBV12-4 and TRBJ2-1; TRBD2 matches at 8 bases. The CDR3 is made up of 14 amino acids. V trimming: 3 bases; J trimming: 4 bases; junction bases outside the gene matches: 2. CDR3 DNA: TGTGCCAGCAGTTTCGGGGGGGTTTACAATGAGCAGTTCTTC. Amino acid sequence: CASSFGGVYNEQFF.

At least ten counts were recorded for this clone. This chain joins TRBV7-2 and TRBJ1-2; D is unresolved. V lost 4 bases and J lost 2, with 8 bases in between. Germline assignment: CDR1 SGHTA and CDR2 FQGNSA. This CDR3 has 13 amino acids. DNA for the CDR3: TGTGCCAGCAGCTCTGGACGGAACTATGGCTACACCTTC. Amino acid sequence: CASSSGRNYGYTF.